The T cell receptor (beta chain) under discussion was sequenced for a study of chemoradiotherapy in HPV16-positive cancers. The wider study: Candidate HPV-specific clones and shared TCR motifs came from a couple of HPV16-positive patients.

Study results and caveats: HPV-specific T cells were functionally defined from only a couple of HPV16-positive patients. Candidate HPV-specific clones and E7-related TCR motifs grew in tumor during treatment. In HPV16-positive patients, HPV-responsive T-cell expansion tracked better recurrence-free survival.

On this clone: Antigen specificity is unknown.

The table came from immunoSEQ multiplex PCR; TCRdb's copy has only in-frame clones and leaves some out. The table includes around 15,000 clones, 79% detected once. Trimming shortened V by 3 bases and J by 1 base, and 13 bases separated the two germline ends. In germline, CDR1 is LNHDA, CDR2 SQIVND (reference sequence). CDR3 length: 16 amino acids. Sampling was done from a patient who underwent chemoradiotherapy. The rearrangement joins TRBV19 to TRBJ1-5, with D possibly TRBD1 on 5 matching bases. The sequence was collected from a human donor with HPV-associated anogenital cancer. DNA of the CDR3: TGTGCCAGTAGTATTACCCCCGCAGGGAGCAATCAGCCCCAGCATTTT. Translated: CASSITPAGSNQPQHF.